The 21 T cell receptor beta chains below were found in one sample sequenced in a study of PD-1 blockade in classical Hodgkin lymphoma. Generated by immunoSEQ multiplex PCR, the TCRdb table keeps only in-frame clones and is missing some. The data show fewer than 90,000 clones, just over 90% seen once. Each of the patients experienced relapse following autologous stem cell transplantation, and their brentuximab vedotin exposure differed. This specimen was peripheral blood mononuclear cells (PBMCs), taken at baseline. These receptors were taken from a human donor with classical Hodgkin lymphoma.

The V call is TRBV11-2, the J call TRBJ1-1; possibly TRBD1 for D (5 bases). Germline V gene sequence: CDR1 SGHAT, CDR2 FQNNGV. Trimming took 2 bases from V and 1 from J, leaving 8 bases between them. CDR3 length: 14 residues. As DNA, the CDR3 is TGTGCCAGCAGCTTATACGGACAGAACACTGAAGCTTTCTTT. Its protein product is CASSLYGQNTEAFF.

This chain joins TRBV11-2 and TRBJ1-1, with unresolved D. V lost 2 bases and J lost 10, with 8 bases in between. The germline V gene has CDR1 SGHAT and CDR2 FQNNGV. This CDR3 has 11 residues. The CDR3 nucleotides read TGTGCCAGCAGCTTAACGGGCTTAGCTTTCTTT. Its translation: CASSLTGLAFF.

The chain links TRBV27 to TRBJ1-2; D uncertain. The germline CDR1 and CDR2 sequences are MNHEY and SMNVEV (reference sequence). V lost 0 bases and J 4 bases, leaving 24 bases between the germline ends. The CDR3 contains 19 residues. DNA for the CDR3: TGTGCCAGCAGTTTATCACCCATCGGGAGCGTAAACCGGGGCTATGGCTACACCTTC. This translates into CASSLSPIGSVNRGYGYTF.

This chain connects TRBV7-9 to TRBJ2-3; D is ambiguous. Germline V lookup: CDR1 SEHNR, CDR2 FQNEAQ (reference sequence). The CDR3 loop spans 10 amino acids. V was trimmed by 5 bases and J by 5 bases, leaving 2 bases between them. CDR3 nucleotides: TGTGCCAGCAGCCTAGATACGCAGTATTTT. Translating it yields CASSLDTQYF. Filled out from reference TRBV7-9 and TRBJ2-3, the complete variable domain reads DTGVSQNPRHKITKRGQNVTFRCDPISEHNRLYWYRQTLGQGPEFLTYFQNEAQLEKSRLLSDRFSAERPKGSFSTLEIQRTEQGDSAMYLCASSLDTQYFGPGTRLTVL.

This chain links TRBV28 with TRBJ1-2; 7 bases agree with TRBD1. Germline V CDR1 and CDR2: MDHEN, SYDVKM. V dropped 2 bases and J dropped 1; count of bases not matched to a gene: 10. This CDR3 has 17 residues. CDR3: CASSLPTGTSGNYGYTF. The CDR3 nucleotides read TGTGCCAGCAGTTTACCGACAGGGACCTCGGGTAACTATGGCTACACCTTC.

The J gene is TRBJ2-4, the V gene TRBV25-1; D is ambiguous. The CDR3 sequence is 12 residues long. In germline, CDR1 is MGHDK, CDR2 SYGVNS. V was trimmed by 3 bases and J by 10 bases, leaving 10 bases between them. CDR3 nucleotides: TGTGCCAGCAGTGAGCTCGATCGGATTCAGTACTTC. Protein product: CASSELDRIQYF.

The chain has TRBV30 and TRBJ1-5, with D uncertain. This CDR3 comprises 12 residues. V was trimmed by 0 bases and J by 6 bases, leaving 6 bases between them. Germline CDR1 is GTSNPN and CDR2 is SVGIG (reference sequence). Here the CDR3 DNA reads TGTGCCTGGAGTGTTAATGGTCAGCCCCAGCATTTT. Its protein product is CAWSVNGQPQHF. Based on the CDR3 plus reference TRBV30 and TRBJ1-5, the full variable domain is SQTIHQWPATLVQPVGSPLSLECTVEGTSNPNLYWYRQAAGRGLQLLFYSVGIGQISSEVPQNLSASRPQDRQFILSSKKLLLSDSGFYLCAWSVNGQPQHFGDGTRLSIL.

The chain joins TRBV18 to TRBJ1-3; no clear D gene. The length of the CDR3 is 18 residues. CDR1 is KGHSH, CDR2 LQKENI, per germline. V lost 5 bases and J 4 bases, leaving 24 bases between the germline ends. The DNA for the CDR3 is TGTGCCAGCTCATCGGGGTCGGCCGGGAAGAGGAGGGGAAACACCATATATTTT. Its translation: CASSSGSAGKRRGNTIYF.

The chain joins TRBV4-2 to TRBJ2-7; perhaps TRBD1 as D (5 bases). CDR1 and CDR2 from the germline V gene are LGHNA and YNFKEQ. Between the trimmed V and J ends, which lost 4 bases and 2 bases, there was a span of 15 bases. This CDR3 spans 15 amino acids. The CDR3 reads CASSPSEQEPYEQYF. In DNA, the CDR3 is TGTGCCAGCAGCCCCAGTGAACAGGAACCCTACGAGCAGTACTTC.

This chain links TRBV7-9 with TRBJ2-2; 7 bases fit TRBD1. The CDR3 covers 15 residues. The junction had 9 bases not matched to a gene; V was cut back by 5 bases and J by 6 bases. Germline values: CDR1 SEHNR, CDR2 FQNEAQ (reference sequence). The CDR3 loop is CASSLNRGVPGELFF. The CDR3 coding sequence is TGTGCCAGCAGCCTGAACAGGGGAGTTCCCGGGGAGCTGTTTTTT.

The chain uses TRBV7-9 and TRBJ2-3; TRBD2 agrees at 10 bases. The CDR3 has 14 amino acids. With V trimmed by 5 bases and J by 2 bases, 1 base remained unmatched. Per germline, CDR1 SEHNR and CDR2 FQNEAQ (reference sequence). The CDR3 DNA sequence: TGTGCCAGCAGCACTAGCGGGGTCACAGATACGCAGTATTTT. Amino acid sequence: CASSTSGVTDTQYF.

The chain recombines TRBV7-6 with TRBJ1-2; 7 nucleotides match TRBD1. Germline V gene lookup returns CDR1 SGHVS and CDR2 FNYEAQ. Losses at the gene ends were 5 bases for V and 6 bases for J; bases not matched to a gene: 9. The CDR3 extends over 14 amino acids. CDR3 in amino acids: CASSPDRVRDGYTF. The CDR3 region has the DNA TGTGCCAGCAGCCCCGACAGGGTCCGGGATGGCTACACCTTC. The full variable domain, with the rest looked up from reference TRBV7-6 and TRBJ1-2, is GAGVSQSPRYKVTKRGQDVALRCDPISGHVSLYWYRQALGQGPEFLTYFNYEAQQDKSGLPNDRFSAERPEGSISTLTIQRTEQRDSAMYRCASSPDRVRDGYTFGSGTRLTVV.

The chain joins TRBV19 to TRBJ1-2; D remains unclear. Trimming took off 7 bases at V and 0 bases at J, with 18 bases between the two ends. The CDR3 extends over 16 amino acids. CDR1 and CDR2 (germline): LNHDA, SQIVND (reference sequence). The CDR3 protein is CASTSTPVISNYGYTF. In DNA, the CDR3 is TGTGCCAGTACCTCAACCCCGGTTATTTCTAACTATGGCTACACCTTC.

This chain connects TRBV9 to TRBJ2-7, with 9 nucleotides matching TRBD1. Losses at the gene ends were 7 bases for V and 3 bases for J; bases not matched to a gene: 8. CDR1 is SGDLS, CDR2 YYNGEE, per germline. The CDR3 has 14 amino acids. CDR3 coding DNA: TGTGCCAGCTCACCCCCGGGACAGGGCTACGAGCAGTACTTC. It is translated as CASSPPGQGYEQYF.

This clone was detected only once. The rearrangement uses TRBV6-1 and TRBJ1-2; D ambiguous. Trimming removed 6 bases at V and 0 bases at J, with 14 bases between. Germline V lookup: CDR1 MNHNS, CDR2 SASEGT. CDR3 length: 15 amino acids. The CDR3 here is CASSRPGVPNYGYTF. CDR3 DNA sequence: TGTGCCAGCAGCCGTCCGGGCGTCCCTAACTATGGCTACACCTTC.

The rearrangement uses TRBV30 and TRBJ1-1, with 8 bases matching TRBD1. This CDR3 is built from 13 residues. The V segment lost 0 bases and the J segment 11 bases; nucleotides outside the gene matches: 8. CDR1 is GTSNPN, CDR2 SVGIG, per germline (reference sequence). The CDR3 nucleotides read TGTGCCTGGAGTGTACAGGGGGTTGCGCGGGCTTTCTTT. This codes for CAWSVQGVARAFF.

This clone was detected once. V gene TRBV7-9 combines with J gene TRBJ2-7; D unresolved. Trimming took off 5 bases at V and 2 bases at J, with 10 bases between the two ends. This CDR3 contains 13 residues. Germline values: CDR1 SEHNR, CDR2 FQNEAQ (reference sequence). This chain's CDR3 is CASSPTRAYEQYF. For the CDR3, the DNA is TGTGCCAGCAGCCCGACACGGGCCTACGAGCAGTACTTC. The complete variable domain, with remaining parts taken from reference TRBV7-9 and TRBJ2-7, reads DTGVSQNPRHKITKRGQNVTFRCDPISEHNRLYWYRQTLGQGPEFLTYFQNEAQLEKSRLLSDRFSAERPKGSFSTLEIQRTEQGDSAMYLCASSPTRAYEQYFGPGTRLTVT.

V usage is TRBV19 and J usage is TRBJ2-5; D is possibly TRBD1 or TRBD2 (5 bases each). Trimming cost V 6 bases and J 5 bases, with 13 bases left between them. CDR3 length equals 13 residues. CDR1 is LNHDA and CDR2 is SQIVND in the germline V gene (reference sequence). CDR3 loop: CASRTTWGETQYF. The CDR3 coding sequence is TGTGCCAGTAGGACTACCTGGGGGGAGACCCAGTACTTC.

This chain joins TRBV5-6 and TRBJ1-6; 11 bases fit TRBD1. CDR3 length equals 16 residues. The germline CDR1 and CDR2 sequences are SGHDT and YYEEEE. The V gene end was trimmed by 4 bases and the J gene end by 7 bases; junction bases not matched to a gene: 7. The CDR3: CASSPGQGARNSPLHF. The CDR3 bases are TGTGCCAGCAGCCCCGGACAGGGGGCGAGAAATTCACCCCTCCACTTT.

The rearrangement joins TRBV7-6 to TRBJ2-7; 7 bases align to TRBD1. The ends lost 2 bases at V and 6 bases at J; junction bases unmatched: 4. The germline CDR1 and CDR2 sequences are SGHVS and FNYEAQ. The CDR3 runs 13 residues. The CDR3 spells CASSLSDRVEQYF. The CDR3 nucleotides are TGTGCCAGCAGCTTATCTGACAGGGTCGAGCAGTACTTC.

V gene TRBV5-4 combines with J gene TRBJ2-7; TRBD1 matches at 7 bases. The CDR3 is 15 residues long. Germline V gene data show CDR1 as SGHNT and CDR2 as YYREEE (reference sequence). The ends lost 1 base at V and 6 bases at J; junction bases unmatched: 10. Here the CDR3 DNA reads TGTGCCAGCAGCTTGCCGTCGACAGGGCTGAGCGAGCAGTACTTC. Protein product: CASSLPSTGLSEQYF.